This passage covers 3 T cell receptor beta chains from one sample sequenced in a study of T-cell memory formation after mild COVID-19. TCRdb analysed the 5' RACE reads with MiXCR anew, one entry per CDR3 protein. The data show roughly 340,000 distinct CDR3 sequences, with 20% to 25% seen just once and 21% held by the top ten. The sequencing input was PBMCs or a T cell subset sorted from them (not recorded which). Every receptor here comes from a man aged 18-30 years who had mild COVID-19 (a few samples of this study predate the infection). Cell type and time point are not known.

The rearrangement links TRBV29-1 to TRBJ2-5; D unresolved. V was clipped by 4 bases and J by 1 base, with 4 bases between them. This CDR3 contains 11 residues. The germline gives CDR1 SQVTM, CDR2 ANQGSEA. The CDR3: CSVGVQETQYF. DNA of the CDR3: TGCAGCGTTGGCGTCCAAGAGACCCAGTACTTC.

The chain carries TRBV12-3 or TRBV12-4 and TRBJ2-7; D is unclear. V was cut by 2 bases and J by 5 bases, with 10 bases left in between. The CDR3 is made up of 13 amino acids. CDR3 sequence: CASSLSPLDEQYV. In DNA, the CDR3 is TGTGCCAGCAGTTTAAGCCCCCTGGACGAGCAGTACGTC.

This clonotype appeared a few times. The V call is TRBV6-5, the J call TRBJ2-7; tentatively, D is TRBD2 (6 bases). The CDR3 is 16 amino acids. Trimming removed 4 bases from V and 0 bases from J, with 16 bases in between. Germline CDR1 and CDR2: MNHEY and SVGAGI. The CDR3, as DNA: TGTGCCAGCAGTTTGGGACTGCCCTACGTCTCCTACGAGCAGTACTTC. Translated: CASSLGLPYVSYEQYF.